This entry concerns a single T cell receptor beta chain. Blood CD8+ and CD4+ T cells underwent high-throughput TCR beta sequencing. Controls matched for age and sex were healthy donors. This record belongs to a study of CD8 T cells in Susac syndrome. The authors reverse transcribed 0.5 to 1 ug RNA with random hexamers. Amplification of TCR beta CDR3 used immunoSEQ multiplex PCR across 54 Vbeta and 13 Jbeta. MiXCR was run by TCRdb on the immunoSEQ multiplex PCR reads, yielding one entry per CDR3 protein. The sample lists about 200,000 distinct CDR3 sequences; around 95% were seen once. Trimming took 0 bases from V and 4 from J, leaving 7 bases between them. This CDR3 contains 13 residues. Germline values: CDR1 SGHRS, CDR2 YFSETQ.

The rearrangement links TRBV5-1 to TRBJ2-5; D not certain. The receptor was isolated from a human donor in good health. Input material: CD4+ T cells from PBMCs. The CDR3 reads CASSLEFGETQYF. The CDR3 bases are TGCGCCAGCAGCTTGGAGTTTGGAGAGACCCAGTACTTC.